The 17 T cell receptor beta chains below come from one sample, sequenced in a study of OX40 agonist ivuxolimab in advanced cancers. Sequencing was performed with immunoSEQ multiplex PCR; in TCRdb, only in-frame clones are kept and a portion is missing. This table holds fewer than 45,000 clones, around 89% found once. This sample comprised CD4+ or CD8+ T cells sorted from blood, obtained in a trial of the OX40 agonist ivuxolimab. The receptors shown here come from an adult with an advanced solid tumor such as melanoma, head and neck, liver or kidney cancer.

CDR3 DNA sequence: TGCGCCAGCAGCCAGTTACAGGGCACTGAAGCTTTCTTT. This sequence encodes CASSQLQGTEAFF. The chain links TRBV4-1 to TRBJ1-1; D perhaps matches TRBD1 (6 bases). Germline lookup yields CDR1 MGHRA and CDR2 YSYEKL. Trimming shortened V by 3 bases and J by 4 bases, and 9 bases separated the two germline ends. CDR3 size: 13 residues.

CDR3 DNA: TGTGCCTGGGGCCCGGCTAGCGGGTGGTCGAACGAGCAGTACTTC. This codes for CAWGPASGWSNEQYF. The V call is TRBV30, the J call TRBJ2-7; 8 bases are shared with TRBD2. The V segment lost 5 bases and the J segment 5 bases; nucleotides outside the gene matches: 14. CDR3 size: 15 residues. Germline V gives CDR1 GTSNPN, CDR2 SVGIG (reference sequence).

The rearrangement links TRBV11-2 to TRBJ2-6; the D is unclear. The germline V gene has CDR1 SGHAT and CDR2 FQNNGV. CDR3 length: 18 residues. V dropped 1 base and J dropped 0 bases, with 13 bases sitting between them. Written as DNA, the CDR3 is TGTGCCAGCAGCTTAGTCGCGACGGCGAGCTCTGGGGCCAACGTCCTGACTTTC. Its protein product is CASSLVATASSGANVLTF. Using reference TRBV11-2 and TRBJ2-6 for the parts outside the CDR3, the full variable domain is EAGVAQSPRYKIIEKRQSVAFWCNPISGHATLYWYQQILGQGPKLLIQFQNNGVVDDSQLPKDRFSAERLKGVDSTLKIQPAKLEDSAVYLCASSLVATASSGANVLTFGAGSRLTVL.

The genes are TRBV2 and TRBJ2-7; 7 nucleotides align to TRBD2. The CDR3 consists of 15 residues. Germline V CDR1 and CDR2: SNHLY, FYNNEI. Trimming at V came to 0 bases and at J to 0 bases, leaving 2 bases not matched to a gene. The chain's CDR3 is CASSEAGGVSYEQYF. CDR3 sequence (DNA): TGTGCCAGCAGTGAAGCGGGGGGGGTCTCCTACGAGCAGTACTTC.

V and J are TRBV7-2 and TRBJ2-2; D perhaps matches TRBD2 (5 bases). Per the germline V gene, CDR1 is SGHTA and CDR2 is FQGNSA. The CDR3 has 16 amino acids. V lost 2 bases to trimming and J lost 7 bases, with 17 bases between them. The CDR3 nucleotides read TGTGCCAGCAGCTTACGTTCGCGAGGGATGGGCGGGGAGCTGTTTTTT. It translates to CASSLRSRGMGGELFF.

This clone was observed once. The V call is TRBV4-2, the J call TRBJ2-3; TRBD2 aligns across 9 bases. With V trimmed by 0 bases and J by 4 bases, 11 bases remained unmatched. This CDR3 is built from 18 residues. Germline values: CDR1 LGHNA, CDR2 YNFKEQ. CDR3 coding DNA: TGTGCCAGCAGCCAAGAGATAGCGGGAGTTGGATTGGCAGATACGCAGTATTTT. This codes for CASSQEIAGVGLADTQYF.

Points on this clone: A read error may account for a junction end that differs from germline. The chain employs TRBV30 and TRBJ2-7; TRBD1 aligns across 8 bases. There are 11 residues in the CDR3. The germline V gene has CDR1 GTSNPN and CDR2 SVGIG (reference sequence). CDR3 amino acids: CAGRTGTEQYF. In DNA form, the CDR3 reads TGTGCCGGGAGGACAGGGACCGAGCAGTACTTC. The whole variable domain, filled in from reference TRBV30 and TRBJ2-7, reads SQTIHQWPATLVQPVGSPLSLECTVEGTSNPNLYWYRQAAGRGLQLLFYSVGIGQISSEVPQNLSASRPQDRQFILSSKKLLLSDSGFYLCAGRTGTEQYFGPGTRLTVT.

The rearrangement uses TRBV7-3 and TRBJ2-1; no clear D. This CDR3 contains 12 residues. V lost 2 bases to trimming and J lost 6 bases, with 5 bases between them. In germline, CDR1 is SGHTA, CDR2 FQGTGA. The CDR3 here is CASSLRANEQFF. DNA for the CDR3: TGTGCCAGCAGCTTACGAGCCAATGAGCAGTTCTTC.

This chain uses TRBV6-6 with TRBJ1-1, with D unresolved. Germline V CDR1 and CDR2: MNHNY, SVGAGI (reference sequence). The CDR3 has 14 residues. V dropped 3 bases and J dropped 8 bases, with 16 bases sitting between them. CDR3 in amino acids: CASSYKVVREEAFF. In DNA, the CDR3 is TGTGCCAGCAGTTATAAGGTAGTGCGGGAGGAAGCTTTCTTT.

This clone was recorded once. V usage is TRBV5-3 and J usage is TRBJ2-3, with unresolved D. TRBV5-3 is an ORF; its function is uncertain. The CDR3 contains 17 residues. Trimming cost V 0 bases and J 1 base, with 15 bases left between them. The CDR3 bases are TGTGCCAGAAGCTTGGAACCGGCCATCCTTGGCACAGATACGCAGTATTTT. Its protein is CARSLEPAILGTDTQYF.

The chain carries TRBV27 and TRBJ2-7, with D possibly matching TRBD1 (6 bases). Trimming pared 3 bases from V and 3 bases from J, leaving 18 bases between. Germline CDR1 is MNHEY and CDR2 is SMNVEV (reference sequence). The CDR3 runs to 16 residues. CDR3 nucleotide sequence: TGTGCCAGCAGTTTGTCTATAGAGGGACACCACTACGAGCAGTACTTC. Protein sequence: CASSLSIEGHHYEQYF.

The chain employs TRBV6-6 and TRBJ2-7, with a tentative D call TRBD1 (6 bases). Germline V gene lookup returns CDR1 MNHNY and CDR2 SVGAGI (reference sequence). With 0 bases removed from V and 1 base from J, the gap between germline ends came to 7 bases. The CDR3 loop spans 14 amino acids. CDR3 coding DNA: TGTGCCAGCAGTTACTCGGACAGTTCCTACGAGCAGTACTTC. Its translation: CASSYSDSSYEQYF.

V usage is TRBV5-6 and J usage is TRBJ1-5; D is unclear. Per the germline V gene, CDR1 is SGHDT and CDR2 is YYEEEE. Trimming shortened V by 4 bases and J by 1 base, and 6 bases separated the two germline ends. CDR3 length: 13 residues. The CDR3, as DNA: TGTGCCAGCAGCCCTGGGAGCAATCAGCCCCAGCATTTT. This encodes CASSPGSNQPQHF.

This sequence joins TRBV27 and TRBJ1-6, with TRBD1 identical over 8 bases. Germline values: CDR1 MNHEY, CDR2 SMNVEV (reference sequence). The CDR3 length is 16 residues. V lost 11 bases to trimming and J lost 7 bases; unmatched junction nucleotides: 16. DNA of the CDR3: TGTGCCTGGGGGAAGGGACAGGTCACCCTAAATTCACCCCTCCACTTT. Translated, it gives CAWGKGQVTLNSPLHF.

This clone was found once. The genes are TRBV5-8 and TRBJ2-3; a possible D gene is TRBD2 (6 bases). The length of the CDR3 is 16 residues. Trimming removed 3 bases from V and 5 bases from J, with 19 bases in between. CDR1 is SGHTS and CDR2 is YDEGEE in the germline V gene. DNA of the CDR3: TGTGCCAGCAGCTACGTTGGGGACTTCCGCAGAGATACGCAGTATTTT. This sequence encodes CASSYVGDFRRDTQYF.

V usage is TRBV19 and J usage is TRBJ1-1; 12 bases agree with TRBD1. V trimming: 7 bases; J trimming: 1 base; junction bases outside the gene matches: 13. The V gene's germline CDR1 is LNHDA and CDR2 SQIVND (reference sequence). The CDR3 consists of 18 residues. The DNA of the CDR3 is TGTGCCAGTACCGGGACAGGGGGCGGGTACGGTGAGAACACTGAAGCTTTCTTT. It specifies CASTGTGGGYGENTEAFF.

In its sample, this clone was seen once. V and J are TRBV14 and TRBJ1-2; 8 nucleotides agree with TRBD1. The V gene's germline CDR1 is SGHDN and CDR2 FVKESK. The trim removed 1 base at V and 4 bases at J, leaving 5 bases unmatched. This CDR3 has 15 amino acids. CDR3 in amino acids: CASSQGRGLGYGYTF. The CDR3 DNA reads as TGTGCCAGCAGCCAAGGCAGGGGGCTCGGCTATGGCTACACCTTC.